This T cell receptor (beta chain) was recovered during a study of post-analysis software for immune sequencing data. Regarding the study as a whole: People with multiple sclerosis had a significantly lower normalized Chao1 diversity than controls did. Samples from one preparation batch, clustered by F measure, grouped strongly together. Roughly 5 TRBV segments occurring more often in patients than controls included TRBV5-6, TRBV5-1 and TRBV20-1.

Comments on this clonotype: Its target is not known.

Germline V gene sequence: CDR1 DFQATT, CDR2 SNEGSKA (reference sequence). The CDR3 contains 14 residues. Unmatched junction bases numbered 3, after V lost 3 bases and J lost 2 bases. Included in the TCR beta cDNA libraries were unique molecular identifiers. From the PCR reads, TCRdb called clonotypes with MiXCR, one entry per CDR3 protein. The table has 150,000 to 200,000 distinct CDR3 sequences, about 36% seen once. The starting material was blood, obtained after autologous hematopoietic stem cell transplantation. The J gene is TRBJ2-2, the V gene TRBV20-1, with 7 bases that match TRBD1. The receptor comes from a girl aged 10 to 17 with multiple sclerosis. CDR3 residues: CSASRDSNTGELFF. The CDR3 DNA reads TGCAGTGCTAGCCGGGACAGCAACACCGGGGAGCTGTTTTTT.